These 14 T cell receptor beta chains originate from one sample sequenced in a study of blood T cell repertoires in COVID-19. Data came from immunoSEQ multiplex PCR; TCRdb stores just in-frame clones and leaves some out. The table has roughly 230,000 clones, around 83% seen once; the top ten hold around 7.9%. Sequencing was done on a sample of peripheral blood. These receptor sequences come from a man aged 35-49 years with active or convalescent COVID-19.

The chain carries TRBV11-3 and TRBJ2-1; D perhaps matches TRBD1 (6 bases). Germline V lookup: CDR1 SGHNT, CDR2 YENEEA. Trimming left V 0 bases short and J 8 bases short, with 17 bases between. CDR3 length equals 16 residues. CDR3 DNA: TGTGCCAGCAGCTTAGATTTGGGGGCCTGGGGGCATGAGCAGTTCTTC. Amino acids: CASSLDLGAWGHEQFF. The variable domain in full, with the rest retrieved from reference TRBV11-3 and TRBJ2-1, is EAGVVQSPRYKIIEKKQPVAFWCNPISGHNTLYWYLQNLGQGPELLIRYENEEAVDDSQLPKDRFSAERLKGVDSTLKIQPAELGDSAVYLCASSLDLGAWGHEQFFGPGTRLTVL.

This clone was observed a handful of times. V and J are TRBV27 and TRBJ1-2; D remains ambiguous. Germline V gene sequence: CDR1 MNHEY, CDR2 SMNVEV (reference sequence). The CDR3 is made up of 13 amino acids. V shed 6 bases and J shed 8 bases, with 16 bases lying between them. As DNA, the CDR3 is TGTGCCAGCAGCTACCGAGGAGCGCTCGGCTACACCTTC. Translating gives CASSYRGALGYTF.

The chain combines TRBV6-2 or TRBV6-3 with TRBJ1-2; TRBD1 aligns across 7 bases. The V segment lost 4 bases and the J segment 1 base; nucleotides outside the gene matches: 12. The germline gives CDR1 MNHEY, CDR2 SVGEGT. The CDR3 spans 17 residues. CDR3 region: CASSSLQGDLFNYGYTF. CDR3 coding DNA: TGTGCCAGCAGTTCCCTCCAGGGGGACCTTTTTAACTATGGCTACACCTTC.

DNA for the CDR3: TGTGCCAGCAGCTCTCCGAACACTGAAGCTTTCTTT. This sequence encodes CASSSPNTEAFF. The rearrangement uses TRBV7-9 and TRBJ1-1; the D is unclear. The germline V gene has CDR1 SEHNR and CDR2 FQNEAQ (reference sequence). V shed 4 bases and J shed 1 base, with 4 bases lying between them. CDR3 length: 12 residues.

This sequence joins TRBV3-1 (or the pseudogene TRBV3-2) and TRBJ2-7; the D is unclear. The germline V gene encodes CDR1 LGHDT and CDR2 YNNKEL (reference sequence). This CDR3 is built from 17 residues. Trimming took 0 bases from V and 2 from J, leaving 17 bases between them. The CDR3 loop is CASSQDPIDILPYEQYF. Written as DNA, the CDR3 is TGTGCCAGCAGCCAAGACCCAATCGACATTCTCCCCTACGAGCAGTACTTC.

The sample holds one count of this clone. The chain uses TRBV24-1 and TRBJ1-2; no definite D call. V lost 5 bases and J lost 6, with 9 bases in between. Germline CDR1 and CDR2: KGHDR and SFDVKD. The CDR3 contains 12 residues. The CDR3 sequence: CATSASVDGYTF. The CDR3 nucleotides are TGTGCCACCAGTGCCTCGGTAGATGGCTACACCTTC.

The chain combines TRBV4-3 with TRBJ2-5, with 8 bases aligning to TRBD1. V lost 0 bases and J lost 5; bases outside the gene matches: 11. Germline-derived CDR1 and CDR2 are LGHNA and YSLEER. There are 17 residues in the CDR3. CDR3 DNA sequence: TGCGCCAGCAGCCAAGATCGGGAGACAGGGGTAGGGGAGACCCAGTACTTC. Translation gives CASSQDRETGVGETQYF.

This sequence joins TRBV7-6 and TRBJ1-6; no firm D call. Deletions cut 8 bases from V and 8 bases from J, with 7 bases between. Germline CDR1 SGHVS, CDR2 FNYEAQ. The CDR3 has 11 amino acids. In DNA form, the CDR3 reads TGTGCCAGCGGGAGGGATTCACCCCTCCACTTT. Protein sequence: CASGRDSPLHF.

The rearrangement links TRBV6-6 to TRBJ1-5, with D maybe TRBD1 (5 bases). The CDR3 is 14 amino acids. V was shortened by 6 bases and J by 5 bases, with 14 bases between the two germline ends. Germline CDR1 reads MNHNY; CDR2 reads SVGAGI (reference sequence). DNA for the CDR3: TGTGCCAGCAGCTCCGGGGGGACGGATCAGCCCCAGCATTTT. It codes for CASSSGGTDQPQHF.

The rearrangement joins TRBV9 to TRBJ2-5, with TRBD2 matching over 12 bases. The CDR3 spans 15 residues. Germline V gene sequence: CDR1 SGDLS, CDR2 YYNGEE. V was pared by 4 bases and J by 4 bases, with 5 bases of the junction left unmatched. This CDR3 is CASSFGTSGLETQYF. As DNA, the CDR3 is TGTGCCAGCAGCTTCGGGACTAGCGGGCTAGAGACCCAGTACTTC.

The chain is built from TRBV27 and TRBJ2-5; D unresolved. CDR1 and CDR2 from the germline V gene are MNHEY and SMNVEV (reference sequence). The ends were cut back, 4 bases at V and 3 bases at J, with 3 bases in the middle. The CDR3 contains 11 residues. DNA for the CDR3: TGTGCCAGCAGTTCCGAAGAGACCCAGTACTTC. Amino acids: CASSSEETQYF.

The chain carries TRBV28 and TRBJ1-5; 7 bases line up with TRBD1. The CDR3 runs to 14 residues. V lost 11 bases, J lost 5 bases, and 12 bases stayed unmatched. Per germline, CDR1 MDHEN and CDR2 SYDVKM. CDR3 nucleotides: TGTGCCGGATCTGAGGGGGCTGACGATCAGCCCCAGCATTTT. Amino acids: CAGSEGADDQPQHF.

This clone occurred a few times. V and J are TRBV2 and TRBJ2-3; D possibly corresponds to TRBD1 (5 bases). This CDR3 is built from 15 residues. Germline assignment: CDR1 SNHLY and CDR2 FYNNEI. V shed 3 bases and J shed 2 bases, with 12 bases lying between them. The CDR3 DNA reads TGTGCCAGCAGTGAGAACCCAGGGTCCACAGATACGCAGTATTTT. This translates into CASSENPGSTDTQYF.

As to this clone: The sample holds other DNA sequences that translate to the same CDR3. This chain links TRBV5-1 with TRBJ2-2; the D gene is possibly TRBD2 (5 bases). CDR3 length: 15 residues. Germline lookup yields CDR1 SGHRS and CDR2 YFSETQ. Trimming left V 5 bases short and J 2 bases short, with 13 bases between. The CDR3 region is CASSSWTVNTGELFF. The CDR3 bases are TGCGCCAGCAGTTCATGGACTGTTAACACCGGGGAGCTGTTTTTT.